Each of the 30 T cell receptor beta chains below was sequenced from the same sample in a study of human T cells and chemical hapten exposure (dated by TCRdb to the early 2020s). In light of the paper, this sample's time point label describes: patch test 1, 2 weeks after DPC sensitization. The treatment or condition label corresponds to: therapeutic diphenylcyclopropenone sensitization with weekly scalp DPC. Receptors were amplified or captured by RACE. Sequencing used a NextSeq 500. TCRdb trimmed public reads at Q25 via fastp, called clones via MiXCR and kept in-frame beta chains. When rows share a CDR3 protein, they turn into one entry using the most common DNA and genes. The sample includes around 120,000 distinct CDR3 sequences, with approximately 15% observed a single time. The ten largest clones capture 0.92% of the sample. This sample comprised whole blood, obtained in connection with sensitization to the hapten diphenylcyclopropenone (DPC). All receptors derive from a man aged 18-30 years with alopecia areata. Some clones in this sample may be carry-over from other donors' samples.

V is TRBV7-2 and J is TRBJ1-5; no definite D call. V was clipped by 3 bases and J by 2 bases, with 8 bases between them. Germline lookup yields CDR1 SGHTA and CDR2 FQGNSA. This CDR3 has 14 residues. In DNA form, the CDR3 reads TGTGCCAGCAGCTTCAAGGGTGGCAATCAGCCCCAGCATTTT. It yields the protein CASSFKGGNQPQHF.

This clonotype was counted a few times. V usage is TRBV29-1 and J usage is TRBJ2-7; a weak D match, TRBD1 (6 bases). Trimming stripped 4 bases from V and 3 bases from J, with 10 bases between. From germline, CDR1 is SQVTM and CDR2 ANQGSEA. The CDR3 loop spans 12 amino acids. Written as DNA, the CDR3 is TGCAGCGTTGTACAGGGTTACTACGAGCAGTACTTC. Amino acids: CSVVQGYYEQYF.

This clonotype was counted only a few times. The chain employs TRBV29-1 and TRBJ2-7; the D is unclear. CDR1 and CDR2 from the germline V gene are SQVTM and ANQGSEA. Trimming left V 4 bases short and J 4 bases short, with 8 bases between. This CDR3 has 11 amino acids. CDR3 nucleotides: TGCAGCGTTGTAGCTGGATACGAGCAGTACTTC. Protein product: CSVVAGYEQYF.

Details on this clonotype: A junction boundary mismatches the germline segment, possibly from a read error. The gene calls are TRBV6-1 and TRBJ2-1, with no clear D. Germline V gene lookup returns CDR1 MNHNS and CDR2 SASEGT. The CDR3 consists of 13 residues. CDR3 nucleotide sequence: TGTGCCAGCGGTGAAGGACCGTACAATGAGCAGTTCTTC. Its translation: CASGEGPYNEQFF.

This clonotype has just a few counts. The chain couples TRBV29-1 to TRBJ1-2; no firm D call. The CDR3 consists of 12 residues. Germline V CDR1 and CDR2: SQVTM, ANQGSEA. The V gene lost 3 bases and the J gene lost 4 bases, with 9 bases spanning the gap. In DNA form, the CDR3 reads TGCAGCGTTGACTCGCTTTTCTATGGCTACACCTTC. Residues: CSVDSLFYGYTF. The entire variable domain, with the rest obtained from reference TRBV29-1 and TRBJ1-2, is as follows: SAVISQKPSRDICQRGTSLTIQCQVDSQVTMMFWYRQQPGQSLTLIATANQGSEATYESGFVIDKFPISRPNLTFSTLTVSNMSPEDSSIYLCSVDSLFYGYTFGSGTRLTVV.

The CDR3 loop is CASSPRLAGLGETQYF. For the CDR3, the DNA is TGTGCCAGCAGCCCCAGACTAGCGGGGCTCGGAGAGACCCAGTACTTC. The chain carries TRBV7-2 and TRBJ2-5, with 11 bases aligning to TRBD2. The CDR3 length is 16 residues. Germline V CDR1 and CDR2: SGHTA, FQGNSA. The V gene end was trimmed by 5 bases and the J gene end by 4 bases; junction bases not matched to a gene: 9.

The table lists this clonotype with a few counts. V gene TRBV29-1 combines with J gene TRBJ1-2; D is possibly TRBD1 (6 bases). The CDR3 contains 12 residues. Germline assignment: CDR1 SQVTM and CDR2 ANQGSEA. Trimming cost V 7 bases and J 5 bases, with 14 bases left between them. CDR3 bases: TGCAGCGCAAGGACAGTAGGATATGGCTACACCTTC. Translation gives CSARTVGYGYTF. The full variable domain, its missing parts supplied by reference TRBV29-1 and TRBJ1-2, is SAVISQKPSRDICQRGTSLTIQCQVDSQVTMMFWYRQQPGQSLTLIATANQGSEATYESGFVIDKFPISRPNLTFSTLTVSNMSPEDSSIYLCSARTVGYGYTFGSGTRLTVV.

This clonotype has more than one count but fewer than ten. In DNA, the CDR3 is TGTGCCAGCAGCGTGACAGACCAAGAGACCCAGTACTTC. Encoded protein: CASSVTDQETQYF. This rearrangement joins TRBV7-6 to TRBJ2-5; maybe TRBD1 (5 bases). The CDR3 runs to 13 residues. Germline V gene sequence: CDR1 SGHVS, CDR2 FNYEAQ. The V end lost 5 bases, the J end lost 0 bases, and 7 bases lay between the germline ends.

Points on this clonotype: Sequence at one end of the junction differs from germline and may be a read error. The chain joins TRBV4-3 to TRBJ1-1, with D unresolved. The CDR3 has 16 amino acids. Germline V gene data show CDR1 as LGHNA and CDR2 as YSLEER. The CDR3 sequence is CASSHTRPLRNTEDFF. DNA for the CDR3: TGCGCCAGCAGCCATACTCGCCCACTTCGGAACACTGAAGATTTCTTT.

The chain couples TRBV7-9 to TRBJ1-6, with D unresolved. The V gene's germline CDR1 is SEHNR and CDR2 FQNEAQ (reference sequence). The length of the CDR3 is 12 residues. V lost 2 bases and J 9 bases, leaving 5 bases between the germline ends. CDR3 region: CASSLRSSPLHF. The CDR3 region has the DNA TGTGCCAGCAGCTTAAGGAGTTCACCCCTCCACTTT.

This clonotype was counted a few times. The CDR3 DNA is TGCAGTGCCCGCCCAGGGGGAGCTTTCTTT. Translated, it gives CSARPGGAFF. The V call is TRBV20-1, the J call TRBJ1-1; TRBD1 aligns across 7 bases. The CDR3 has 10 residues. Germline CDR1 is DFQATT and CDR2 is SNEGSKA (reference sequence). The V gene end was trimmed by 6 bases and the J gene end by 10 bases; junction bases not matched to a gene: 5.

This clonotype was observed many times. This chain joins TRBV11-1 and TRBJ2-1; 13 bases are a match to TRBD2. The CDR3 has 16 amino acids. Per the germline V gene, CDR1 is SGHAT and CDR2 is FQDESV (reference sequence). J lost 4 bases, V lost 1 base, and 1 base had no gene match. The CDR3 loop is CASSLGTSGGYNEQFF. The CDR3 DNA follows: TGTGCCAGCAGCTTAGGGACTAGCGGGGGATACAATGAGCAGTTCTTC.

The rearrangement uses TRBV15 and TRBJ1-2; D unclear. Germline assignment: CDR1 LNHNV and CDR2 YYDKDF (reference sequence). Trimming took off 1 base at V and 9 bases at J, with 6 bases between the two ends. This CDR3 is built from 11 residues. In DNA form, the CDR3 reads TGTGCCACCAGCAGAGGGACGCGCTACACCTTC. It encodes CATSRGTRYTF.

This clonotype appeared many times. The CDR3 coding sequence is TGTGCCAGCACCCTAGGGGGGGCCTCCTACGAGCAGTACTTC. This codes for CASTLGGASYEQYF. The chain has TRBV28 and TRBJ2-7; D may be TRBD2 (7 bases). Trimming stripped 7 bases from V and 0 bases from J, with 13 bases between. Germline V gene sequence: CDR1 MDHEN, CDR2 SYDVKM. This CDR3 contains 14 residues.

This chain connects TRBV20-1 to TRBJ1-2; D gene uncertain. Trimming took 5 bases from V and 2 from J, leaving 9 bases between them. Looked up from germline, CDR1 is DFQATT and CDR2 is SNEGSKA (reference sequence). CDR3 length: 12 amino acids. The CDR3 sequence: CSAPHENYGYTF. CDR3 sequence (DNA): TGCAGTGCTCCTCATGAAAACTATGGCTACACCTTC.

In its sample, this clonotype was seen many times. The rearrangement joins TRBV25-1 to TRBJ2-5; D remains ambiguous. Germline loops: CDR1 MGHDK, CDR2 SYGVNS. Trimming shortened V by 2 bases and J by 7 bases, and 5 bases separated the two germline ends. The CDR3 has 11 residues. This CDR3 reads CASSEMWTQYF. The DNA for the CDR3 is TGTGCCAGCAGTGAAATGTGGACCCAGTACTTC.

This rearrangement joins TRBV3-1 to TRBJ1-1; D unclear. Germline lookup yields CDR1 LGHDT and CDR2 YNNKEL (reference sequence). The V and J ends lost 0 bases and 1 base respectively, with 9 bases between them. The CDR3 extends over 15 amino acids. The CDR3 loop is CASSQEWRPNTEAFF. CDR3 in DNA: TGTGCCAGCAGCCAAGAATGGAGACCGAACACTGAAGCTTTCTTT.

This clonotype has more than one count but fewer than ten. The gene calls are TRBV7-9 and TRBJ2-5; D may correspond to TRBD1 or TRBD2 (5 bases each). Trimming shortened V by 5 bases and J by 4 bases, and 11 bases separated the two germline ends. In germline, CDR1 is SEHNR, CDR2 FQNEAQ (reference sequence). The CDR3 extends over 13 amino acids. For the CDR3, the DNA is TGTGCCAGCAGCGCCGGGACCTTAGAGACCCAGTACTTC. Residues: CASSAGTLETQYF.

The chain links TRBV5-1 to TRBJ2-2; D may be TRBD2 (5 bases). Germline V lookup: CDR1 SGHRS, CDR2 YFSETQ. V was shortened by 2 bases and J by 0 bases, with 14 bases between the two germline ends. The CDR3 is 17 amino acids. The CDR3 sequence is CASSFAVEGANTGELFF. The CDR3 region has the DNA TGCGCCAGCAGCTTCGCAGTCGAGGGAGCGAACACCGGGGAGCTGTTTTTT.

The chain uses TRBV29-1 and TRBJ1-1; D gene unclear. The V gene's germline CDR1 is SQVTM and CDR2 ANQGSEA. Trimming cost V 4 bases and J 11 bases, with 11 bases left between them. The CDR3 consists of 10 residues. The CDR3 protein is CSVVVGMAFF. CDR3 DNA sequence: TGCAGCGTTGTAGTGGGAATGGCTTTCTTT.

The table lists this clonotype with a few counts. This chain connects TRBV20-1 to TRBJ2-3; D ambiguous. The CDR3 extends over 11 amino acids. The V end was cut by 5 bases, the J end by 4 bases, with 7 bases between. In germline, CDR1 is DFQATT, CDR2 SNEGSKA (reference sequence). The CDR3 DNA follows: TGCAGTGCTGGCTCGTCAGATACGCAGTATTTT. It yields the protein CSAGSSDTQYF.

The CDR3 DNA reads TGCAGCGCCGGAAGGGGGGGCAGGGGTGAGCAGTTCTTC. Encoded protein: CSAGRGGRGEQFF. This rearrangement joins TRBV29-1 to TRBJ2-1; TRBD2 might be the D (7 bases). Trimming took off 7 bases at V and 9 bases at J, with 19 bases between the two ends. Germline V lookup: CDR1 SQVTM, CDR2 ANQGSEA. The length of the CDR3 is 13 residues.

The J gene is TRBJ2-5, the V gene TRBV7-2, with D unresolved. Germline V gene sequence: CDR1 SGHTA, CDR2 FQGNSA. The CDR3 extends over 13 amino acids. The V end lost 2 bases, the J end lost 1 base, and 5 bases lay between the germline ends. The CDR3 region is CASSLQIQETQYF. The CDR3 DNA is TGTGCCAGCAGCTTACAGATCCAAGAGACCCAGTACTTC.

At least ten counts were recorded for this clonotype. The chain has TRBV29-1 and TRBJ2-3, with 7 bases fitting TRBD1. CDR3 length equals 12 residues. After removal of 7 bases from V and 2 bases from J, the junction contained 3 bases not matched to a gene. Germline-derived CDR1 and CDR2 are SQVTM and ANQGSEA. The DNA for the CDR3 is TGCAGCGGACAGGGACCCACAGATACGCAGTATTTT. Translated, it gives CSGQGPTDTQYF.

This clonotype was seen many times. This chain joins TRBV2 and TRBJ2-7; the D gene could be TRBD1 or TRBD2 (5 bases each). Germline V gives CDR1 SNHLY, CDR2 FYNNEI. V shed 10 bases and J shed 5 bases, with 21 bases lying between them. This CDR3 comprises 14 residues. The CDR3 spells CATPGPSENDEQYF. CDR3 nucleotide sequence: TGTGCCACCCCGGGACCCTCGGAGAACGACGAGCAGTACTTC.

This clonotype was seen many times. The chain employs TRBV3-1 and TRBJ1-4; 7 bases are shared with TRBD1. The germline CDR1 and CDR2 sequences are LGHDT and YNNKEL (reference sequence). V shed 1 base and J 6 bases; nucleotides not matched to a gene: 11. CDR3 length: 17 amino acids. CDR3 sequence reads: CASSQVRQGITDEKLFF. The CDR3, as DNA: TGTGCCAGCAGCCAAGTTAGACAGGGAATAACGGATGAAAAACTGTTTTTT.

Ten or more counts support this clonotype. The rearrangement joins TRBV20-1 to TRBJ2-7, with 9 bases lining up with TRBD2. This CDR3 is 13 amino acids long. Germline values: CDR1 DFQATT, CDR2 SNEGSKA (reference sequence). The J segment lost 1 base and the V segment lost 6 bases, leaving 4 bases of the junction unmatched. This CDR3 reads CSAGLAGSYEQYV. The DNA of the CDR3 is TGCAGTGCCGGGCTAGCGGGGTCCTACGAGCAGTACGTC.

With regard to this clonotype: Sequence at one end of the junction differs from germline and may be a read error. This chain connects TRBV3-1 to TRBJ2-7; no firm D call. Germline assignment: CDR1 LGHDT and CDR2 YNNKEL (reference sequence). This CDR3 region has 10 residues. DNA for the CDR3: TGTGCCAGCACCCCAACGCGCCGACCCTTC. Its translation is CASTPTRRPF.

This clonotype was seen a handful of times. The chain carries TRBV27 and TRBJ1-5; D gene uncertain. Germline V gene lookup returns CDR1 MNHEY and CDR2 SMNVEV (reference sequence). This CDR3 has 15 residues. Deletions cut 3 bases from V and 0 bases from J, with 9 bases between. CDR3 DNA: TGTGCCAGCAGTTTTAGTGCAGTTAGCAATCAGCCCCAGCATTTT. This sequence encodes CASSFSAVSNQPQHF.

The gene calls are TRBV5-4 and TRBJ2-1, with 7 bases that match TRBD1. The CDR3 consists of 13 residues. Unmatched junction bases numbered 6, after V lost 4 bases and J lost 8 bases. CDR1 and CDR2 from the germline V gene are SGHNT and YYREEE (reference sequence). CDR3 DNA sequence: TGTGCCAGCAGCCCTCAACAGGGGTATGAGCAGTTCTTC. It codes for CASSPQQGYEQFF.